The T cell receptor (beta chain) under discussion was sequenced for a study of blood T cell repertoires in COVID-19. Recruitment covered roughly 24 US areas and drew participants whose ages spanned about 18 to 90 years. Membership in each cohort depended on participant-reported clinical history. The CDR3 runs to 19 residues. Profiling relied on immunoSEQ multiplex PCR, and the TCRdb table lists in-frame clones only, not all of them. The table includes 150,000 or so clones, more than 65% detected once. The rearrangement joins TRBV21-1 to TRBJ2-1; the tabulated D call, TRBD1, remains unverified against the DNA. TRBV21-1 is marked as a pseudogene. The clonotype was recovered from a middle-aged woman with acute COVID-19. The material sequenced was PBMCs or T cells enriched from blood (not recorded which). DNA for the CDR3: TGTGCCAGCAGCAAAGCGCTGTGGGCGCTCTCCGGCTCCTACAATGAGCAGTTCTTC. It encodes CASSKALWALSGSYNEQFF.